One T cell receptor beta chain is described in this entry. The antigen remains undetermined. The sample comes from a study of blood T cells in healthy people across ages. Study outcomes and limitations: Estimated diversity across one million T cells was deemed an underestimate. In these data, TCR beta diversity tracked strongly with naive T cell percentage. Roughly linear declines in TCR beta diversity per million T cells occurred with age.

The ends were cut back, 0 bases at V and 2 bases at J, with 11 bases in the middle. Germline lookup yields CDR1 SGHTA and CDR2 FQGTGA. The CDR3 runs 16 residues. For the second PCR, which ran for about 7 to 11 cycles, a sample-barcoded 5' primer and a J-beta primer mix were used. TCRdb processed the 5' RACE reads anew with MiXCR; each CDR3 protein has one entry. The sample lists roughly 800,000 distinct CDR3 sequences, roughly 25% occurring once. The same specimen was also included in a second study, on T cells of mothers and their children.

The specimen was blood. This receptor was taken from a boy aged 10-17 years in good health. The chain uses TRBV7-3 and TRBJ2-1; D unresolved. CDR3: CASSLTPVNTYNEQFF. As DNA, the CDR3 is TGTGCCAGCAGCTTAACCCCTGTGAATACCTACAATGAGCAGTTCTTC.